The next 25 T cell receptor beta chains were all read from a single sample in a study of cytomegalovirus exposure and HLA in healthy donors. Clones were read by immunoSEQ multiplex PCR, and TCRdb kept only the in-frame ones, dropping some. The table shows 100,000 to 150,000 clones, with 89% occurring only once. Input material: PBMCs. The receptors were sampled from a woman aged 18-30 years in good health and CMV-seronegative.

This clone appeared a single time. The rearrangement joins TRBV2 to TRBJ1-6, with D maybe TRBD1 (5 bases). The CDR3 runs to 14 residues. Trimming shortened V by 3 bases and J by 9 bases, and 12 bases separated the two germline ends. Germline CDR1 and CDR2: SNHLY and FYNNEI. CDR3 in DNA: TGTGCCAGCAGTGACAGGGCTCAGACTTCACCCCTCCACTTT. Encoded protein: CASSDRAQTSPLHF.

The chain uses TRBV27 and TRBJ2-3; tentative D call: TRBD2 (6 bases). V dropped 6 bases and J dropped 6 bases, with 13 bases sitting between them. Germline assignment: CDR1 MNHEY and CDR2 SMNVEV (reference sequence). The CDR3 consists of 13 residues. The DNA of the CDR3 is TGTGCCAGCAGGGTCTCGGGGGTCGATACGCAGTATTTT. Translating gives CASRVSGVDTQYF.

The gene calls are TRBV10-1 and TRBJ2-3; D not certain. Trimming cost V 3 bases and J 0 bases, with 7 bases left between them. CDR1 and CDR2 from the germline V gene are WNHNN and SYGVQD (reference sequence). CDR3 length equals 14 residues. The CDR3 DNA reads TGCGCCAGCAGTGATGCACTCAGCACAGATACGCAGTATTTT. This gives the protein CASSDALSTDTQYF.

This clone has only a few counts. The rearrangement uses TRBV4-1 and TRBJ2-7, with TRBD2 identical over 10 bases. The CDR3 loop spans 16 amino acids. J lost 4 bases, V lost 0 bases, and 6 bases had no gene match. From germline, CDR1 is MGHRA and CDR2 YSYEKL. The CDR3 DNA sequence: TGCGCCAGCAGCCAAGAGAGCGGGGGGGCCAGGTACGAGCAGTACTTC. It is translated as CASSQESGGARYEQYF.

CDR3 amino acids: CASSWAGASSNTGELFF. In nucleotides, the CDR3 is TGCGCCAGCAGCTGGGCAGGGGCAAGTTCGAACACCGGGGAGCTGTTTTTT. V gene TRBV5-1 combines with J gene TRBJ2-2, with D tentatively TRBD1 (6 bases). V was clipped by 3 bases and J by 0 bases, with 15 bases between them. The CDR3 sequence is 17 residues long. Germline values: CDR1 SGHRS, CDR2 YFSETQ.

This clone was detected only once. The chain recombines TRBV6-5 with TRBJ2-7, with D possibly TRBD1 on 5 matching bases. Trimming cost V 2 bases and J 0 bases, with 11 bases left between them. Germline V gene data show CDR1 as MNHEY and CDR2 as SVGAGI. This CDR3 comprises 15 residues. CDR3 bases: TGTGCCAGCAGTTACCTGGCAGGGCTCTCCTACGAGCAGTACTTC. It yields the protein CASSYLAGLSYEQYF.

This sequence joins TRBV4-1 and TRBJ1-1; 8 bases align to TRBD1. The V and J ends lost 7 bases and 3 bases, in that order; junction bases with no gene match: 10. The CDR3 extends over 15 amino acids. Germline-derived CDR1 and CDR2 are MGHRA and YSYEKL. CDR3 residues: CASKAGTGGDTEAFF. The CDR3 DNA follows: TGCGCCAGCAAAGCTGGTACAGGGGGGGACACTGAAGCTTTCTTT.

This clone was observed a few times. The chain couples TRBV2 to TRBJ1-2; D gene uncertain. The V and J ends lost 0 bases and 2 bases respectively, with 7 bases between them. CDR1 is SNHLY, CDR2 FYNNEI, per germline. The CDR3 sequence is 14 residues long. CDR3 DNA sequence: TGTGCCAGCAGTGAAGCACTCGGGAACTATGGCTACACCTTC. Its protein product is CASSEALGNYGYTF. Supplemented by reference TRBV2 and TRBJ1-2, the full variable domain reads EPEVTQTPSHQVTQMGQEVILRCVPISNHLYFYWYRQILGQKVEFLVSFYNNEISEKSEIFDDQFSVERPDGSNFTLKIRSTKLEDSAMYFCASSEALGNYGYTFGSGTRLTVV.

V is TRBV29-1 and J is TRBJ1-1, with no clear D. The germline V gene encodes CDR1 SQVTM and CDR2 ANQGSEA. V lost 4 bases and J 3 bases, leaving 18 bases between the germline ends. The CDR3 totals 15 residues. CDR3 nucleotides: TGCAGCGTTGTCCCGGACCTGGGAGGGTACACTGAAGCTTTCTTT. This gives the protein CSVVPDLGGYTEAFF.

This sequence joins TRBV5-6 and TRBJ1-2, with D perhaps TRBD1 (5 bases). The CDR3 sequence is 14 residues long. With 4 bases removed from V and 6 bases from J, the gap between germline ends came to 16 bases. Germline CDR1 and CDR2: SGHDT and YYEEEE. CDR3 sequence reads: CASSPLLAGDGYTF. CDR3 sequence (DNA): TGTGCCAGCAGCCCCTTATTGGCGGGGGATGGCTACACCTTC.

This chain connects TRBV6-5 to TRBJ1-2; D gene unclear. The CDR3 length is 13 residues. Germline assignment: CDR1 MNHEY and CDR2 SVGAGI. Between the trimmed V and J ends, which lost 7 bases and 4 bases, there was a span of 13 bases. The CDR3 sequence is CASTTTDAYGYTF. In DNA form, the CDR3 reads TGTGCCAGCACTACCACTGATGCCTATGGCTACACCTTC.

The chain links TRBV6-4 to TRBJ2-2; 10 nucleotides align to TRBD1. The CDR3 runs 15 residues. V dropped 5 bases and J dropped 5; count of bases not matched to a gene: 5. Germline V gene data show CDR1 as MRHNA and CDR2 as SNTAGT. This CDR3 reads CASSPGTGETGELFF. CDR3 coding DNA: TGTGCCAGCAGTCCCGGGACAGGGGAGACCGGGGAGCTGTTTTTT.

The V and J genes are TRBV2 and TRBJ1-2; 9 bases line up with TRBD1. The CDR3 contains 14 residues. V was clipped by 9 bases and J by 2 bases; unmatched bases: 7. The V gene's germline CDR1 is SNHLY and CDR2 FYNNEI. Here the CDR3 DNA reads TGTGCCAGAAAACCCGGACAGGGGAACTATGGCTACACCTTC. Residues: CARKPGQGNYGYTF.

The rearrangement uses TRBV6-5 and TRBJ1-2; 9 nucleotides align to TRBD1. With V trimmed by 5 bases and J by 6 bases, 4 bases remained unmatched. The CDR3 contains 13 residues. Germline CDR1 is MNHEY and CDR2 is SVGAGI. CDR3 nucleotide sequence: TGTGCCAGCAGTAGGGGACAGGGTCATGGCTACACCTTC. Its translation is CASSRGQGHGYTF.

This clone was recorded once. This chain uses TRBV10-3 with TRBJ1-2; D is ambiguous. Deletions cut 2 bases from V and 4 bases from J, with 8 bases between. CDR1 and CDR2 from the germline V gene are ENHRY and SYGVKD. The CDR3 runs 13 residues. DNA for the CDR3: TGTGCCATCAGTGAGGCAGTTTTCTATGGCTACACCTTC. Amino acids: CAISEAVFYGYTF.

This clone was observed a single time. DNA for the CDR3: TGTGCCAGCAGCGTAGCTGGACTAGCGAGGGGGGAGCTGTTTTTT. It yields the protein CASSVAGLARGELFF. The V and J genes are TRBV9 and TRBJ2-2; TRBD2 matches at 9 bases. This CDR3 comprises 15 residues. Trimming cost V 0 bases and J 8 bases; bases outside gene matches: 5. Germline V gene data show CDR1 as SGDLS and CDR2 as YYNGEE.

The rearrangement uses TRBV6-1 and TRBJ1-5, with D perhaps matching TRBD1 (5 bases). V lost 6 bases, J lost 7 bases, and 16 bases lay in between. Germline V gives CDR1 MNHNS, CDR2 SASEGT. CDR3 length equals 14 residues. CDR3: CASRPWGSDQPQHF. CDR3 DNA: TGTGCCAGCAGACCCTGGGGCTCGGACCAGCCCCAGCATTTT.

The gene calls are TRBV5-1 and TRBJ1-1; D is ambiguous. Germline CDR1 is SGHRS and CDR2 is YFSETQ. V dropped 0 bases and J dropped 1 base, with 13 bases sitting between them. The CDR3 is made up of 16 amino acids. CDR3 sequence: CASSLAGVSGNTEAFF. Here the CDR3 DNA reads TGCGCCAGCAGCTTGGCCGGGGTTTCGGGGAACACTGAAGCTTTCTTT. Full variable domain (missing parts from reference TRBV5-1 and TRBJ1-1): KAGVTQTPRYLIKTRGQQVTLSCSPISGHRSVSWYQQTPGQGLQFLFEYFSETQRNKGNFPGRFSGRQFSNSRSEMNVSTLELGDSALYLCASSLAGVSGNTEAFFGQGTRLTVV.

J is TRBJ1-2 and V is TRBV5-5, with D perhaps matching TRBD1 (6 bases). Per the germline V gene, CDR1 is SGHKS and CDR2 is YYEKEE (reference sequence). The CDR3 runs 13 residues. V was clipped by 3 bases and J by 4 bases, with 10 bases between them. The DNA for the CDR3 is TGTGCCAGCAGCTCCGGACAGACCTATGGCTACACCTTC. Its translation: CASSSGQTYGYTF.

The V and J genes are TRBV5-1 and TRBJ1-6, with unresolved D. The V gene lost 3 bases and the J gene lost 7 bases, with 11 bases spanning the gap. The CDR3 is 14 residues long. Germline values: CDR1 SGHRS, CDR2 YFSETQ. The CDR3 DNA follows: TGCGCCAGCAGCTACGACCCCAGGAATTCACCCCTCCACTTT. Amino acids: CASSYDPRNSPLHF. Supplemented by reference TRBV5-1 and TRBJ1-6, the full variable domain reads KAGVTQTPRYLIKTRGQQVTLSCSPISGHRSVSWYQQTPGQGLQFLFEYFSETQRNKGNFPGRFSGRQFSNSRSEMNVSTLELGDSALYLCASSYDPRNSPLHFGNGTRLTVT.

This chain uses TRBV21-1 with TRBJ2-3; no check of the table's D call, TRBD2, against the DNA was made. TRBV21-1 is tagged as a pseudogene. This CDR3 is built from 16 residues. This CDR3 is CASSDPRGGGTDTQYF. In DNA form, the CDR3 reads TGTGCCAGCAGCGACCCACGCGGGGGAGGGACAGATACGCAGTATTTT.

The chain recombines TRBV5-1 with TRBJ2-7; the match to TRBD1 covers 7 bases. The CDR3 runs to 13 residues. V trimming: 4 bases; J trimming: 3 bases; junction bases outside the gene matches: 4. Germline values: CDR1 SGHRS, CDR2 YFSETQ. CDR3 in DNA: TGCGCCAGCAGCCCCCGGGACAGCTACGAGCAGTACTTC. Amino acids: CASSPRDSYEQYF. Based on the CDR3 plus reference TRBV5-1 and TRBJ2-7, the full variable domain is KAGVTQTPRYLIKTRGQQVTLSCSPISGHRSVSWYQQTPGQGLQFLFEYFSETQRNKGNFPGRFSGRQFSNSRSEMNVSTLELGDSALYLCASSPRDSYEQYFGPGTRLTVT.

The chain employs TRBV13 and TRBJ1-2; D gene ambiguous. Trimming took off 0 bases at V and 0 bases at J, with 5 bases between the two ends. The CDR3 consists of 14 residues. The germline V gene encodes CDR1 PRHDT and CDR2 FYEKMQ (reference sequence). DNA of the CDR3: TGTGCCAGCAGCTTAGGGGTAGCTAACTATGGCTACACCTTC. It is translated as CASSLGVANYGYTF.

This chain links TRBV5-1 with TRBJ2-6; D ambiguous. CDR1 is SGHRS, CDR2 YFSETQ, per germline. V was shortened by 8 bases and J by 8 bases, with 11 bases between the two germline ends. CDR3 size: 12 residues. The CDR3 is CASTPETNVLTF. The CDR3 region has the DNA TGCGCCAGTACCCCTGAGACCAACGTCCTGACTTTC.

V gene TRBV25-1 combines with J gene TRBJ2-7; perhaps TRBD1 as D (6 bases). V gave up 7 bases and J gave up 0 bases, with 10 bases separating them. CDR3 length: 13 amino acids. The germline V gene encodes CDR1 MGHDK and CDR2 SYGVNS. The DNA for the CDR3 is TGTGCCAGCACACAGGGTAGCTCCTACGAGCAGTACTTC. Its translation: CASTQGSSYEQYF.